The clone carrying this TCR beta chain was observed a single time. Its target is not known. Other DNA variants within this sample encode the same CDR3. The sample belongs to a study of shared clonotypes between healthy human individuals. Points from the study as a whole: Compared with memory subsets, naive subsets generally had larger estimated richness. Shared clonotypes across all four donors exceeded non-shared ones in generation probability.

The CDR3 contains 15 residues. Germline V gene data show CDR1 as SGHVS and CDR2 as FQNEAQ. Between the trimmed V and J ends, which lost 0 bases and 4 bases, there was a span of 10 bases. Here immunoSEQ multiplex PCR was the method, and the copy in TCRdb shows in-frame clones only, minus some. The data show more than 1,200,000 clones, approximately 98.5% seen once. Sequenced material: naive CD4+ T cells sorted from blood. Subset indicated: CD45RA+ positively selected. The TCR comes from a young man in good health. This chain links TRBV7-8 with TRBJ1-5, with a tentative D call TRBD1 (6 bases). The CDR3 sequence: CASSLALQGNQPQHF. The CDR3 DNA sequence: TGTGCCAGCAGCTTAGCGCTACAGGGAAATCAGCCCCAGCATTTT. The full variable domain, with the rest looked up from reference TRBV7-8 and TRBJ1-5, is GAGVSQSPRYKVAKRGQDVALRCDPISGHVSLFWYQQALGQGPEFLTYFQNEAQLDKSGLPSDRFFAERPEGSVSTLKIQRTQQEDSAVYLCASSLALQGNQPQHFGDGTRLSIL.